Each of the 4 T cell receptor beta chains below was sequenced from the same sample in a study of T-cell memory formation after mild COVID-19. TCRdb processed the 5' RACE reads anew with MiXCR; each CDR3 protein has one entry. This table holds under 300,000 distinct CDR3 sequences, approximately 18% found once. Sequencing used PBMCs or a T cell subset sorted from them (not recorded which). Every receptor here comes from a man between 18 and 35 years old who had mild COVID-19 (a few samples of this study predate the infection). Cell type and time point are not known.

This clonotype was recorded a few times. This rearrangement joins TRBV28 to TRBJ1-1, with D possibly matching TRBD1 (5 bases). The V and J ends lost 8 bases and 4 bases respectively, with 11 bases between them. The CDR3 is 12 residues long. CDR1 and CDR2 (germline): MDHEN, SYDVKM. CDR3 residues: CASLRGGTEAFF. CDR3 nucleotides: TGTGCCAGCCTTCGGGGGGGCACTGAAGCTTTCTTT.

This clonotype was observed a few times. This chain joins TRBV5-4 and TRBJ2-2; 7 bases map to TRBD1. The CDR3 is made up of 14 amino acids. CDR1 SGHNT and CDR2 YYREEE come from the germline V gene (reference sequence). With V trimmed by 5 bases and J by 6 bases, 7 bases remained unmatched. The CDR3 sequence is CASSFWDRPGELFF. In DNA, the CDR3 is TGTGCCAGCAGTTTCTGGGACAGACCCGGGGAGCTGTTTTTT. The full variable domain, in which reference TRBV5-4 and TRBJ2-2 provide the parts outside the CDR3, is ETGVTQSPTHLIKTRGQQVTLRCSSQSGHNTVSWYQQALGQGPQFIFQYYREEENGRGNFPPRFSGLQFPNYSSELNVNALELDDSALYLCASSFWDRPGELFFGEGSRLTVL.

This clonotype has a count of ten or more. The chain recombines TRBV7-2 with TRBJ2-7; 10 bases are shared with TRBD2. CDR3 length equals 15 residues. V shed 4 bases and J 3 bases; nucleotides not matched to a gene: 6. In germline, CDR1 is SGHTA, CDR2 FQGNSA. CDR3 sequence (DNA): TGTGCCAGCAGCTCAACTAGCGGGGCTTTCTACGAGCAGTACTTC. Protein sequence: CASSSTSGAFYEQYF. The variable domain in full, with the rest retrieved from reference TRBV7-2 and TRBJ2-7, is GAGVSQSPSNKVTEKGKDVELRCDPISGHTALYWYRQSLGQGLEFLIYFQGNSAPDKSGLPSDRFSAERTGGSVSTLTIQRTQQEDSAVYLCASSSTSGAFYEQYFGPGTRLTVT.

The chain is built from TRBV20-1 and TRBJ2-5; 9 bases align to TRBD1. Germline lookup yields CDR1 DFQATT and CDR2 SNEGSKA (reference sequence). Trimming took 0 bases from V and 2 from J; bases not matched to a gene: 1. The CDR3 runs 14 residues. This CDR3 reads CSAREDRGQETQYF. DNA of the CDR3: TGCAGTGCTAGAGAGGACAGGGGACAAGAGACCCAGTACTTC.